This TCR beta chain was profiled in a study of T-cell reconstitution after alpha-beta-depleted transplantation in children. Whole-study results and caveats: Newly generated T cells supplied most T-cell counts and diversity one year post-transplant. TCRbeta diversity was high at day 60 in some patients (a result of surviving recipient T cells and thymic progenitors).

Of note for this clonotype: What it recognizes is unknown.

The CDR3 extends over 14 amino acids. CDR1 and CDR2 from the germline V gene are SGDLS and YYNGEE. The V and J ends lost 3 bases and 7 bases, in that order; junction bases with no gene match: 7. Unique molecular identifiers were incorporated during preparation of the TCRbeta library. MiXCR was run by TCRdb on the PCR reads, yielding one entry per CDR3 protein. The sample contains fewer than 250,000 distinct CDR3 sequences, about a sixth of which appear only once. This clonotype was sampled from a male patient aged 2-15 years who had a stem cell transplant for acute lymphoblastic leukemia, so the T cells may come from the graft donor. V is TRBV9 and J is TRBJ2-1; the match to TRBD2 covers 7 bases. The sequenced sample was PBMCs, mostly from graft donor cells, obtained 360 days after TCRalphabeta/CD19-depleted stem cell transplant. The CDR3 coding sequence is TGTGCCAGCAGCGAGGTAGTGCGGGGGAATGAGCAGTTCTTC. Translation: CASSEVVRGNEQFF.